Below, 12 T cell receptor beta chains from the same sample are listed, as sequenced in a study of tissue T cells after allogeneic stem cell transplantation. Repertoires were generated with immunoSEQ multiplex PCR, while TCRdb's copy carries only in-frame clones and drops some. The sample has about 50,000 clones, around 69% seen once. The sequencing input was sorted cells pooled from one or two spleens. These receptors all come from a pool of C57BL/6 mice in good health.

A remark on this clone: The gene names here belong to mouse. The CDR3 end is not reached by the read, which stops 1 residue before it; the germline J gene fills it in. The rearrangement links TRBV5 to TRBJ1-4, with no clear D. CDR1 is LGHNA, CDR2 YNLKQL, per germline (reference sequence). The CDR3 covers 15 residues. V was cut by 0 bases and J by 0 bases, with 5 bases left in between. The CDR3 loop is CASSQDWVSNERLFF. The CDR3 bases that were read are TGTGCCAGCAGCCAAGATTGGGTTTCCAACGAAAGATTATTT.

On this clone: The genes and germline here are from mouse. CDR3 sequence reads: CASSQRDNQDTQYF. CDR3 DNA (partial): TGTGCAAGCAGCCAGAGGGACAACCAAGACACCCAGTAC. This sequence joins TRBV16 and TRBJ2-5; TRBD1 or TRBD2 may be the D gene (5 bases each). With the read ending 1 residue before the CDR3 end, the germline J gene is used to fill in that end. Germline V gives CDR1 SGHSA, CDR2 FRNQAP. V dropped 5 bases and J dropped 0 bases, with 9 bases sitting between them. The CDR3 sequence is 14 residues long.

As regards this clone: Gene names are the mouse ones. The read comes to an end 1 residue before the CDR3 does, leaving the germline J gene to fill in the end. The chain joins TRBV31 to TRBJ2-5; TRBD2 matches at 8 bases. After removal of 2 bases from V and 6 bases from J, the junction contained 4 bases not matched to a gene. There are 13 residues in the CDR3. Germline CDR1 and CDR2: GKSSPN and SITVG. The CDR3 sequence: CAWSWGGQDTQYF. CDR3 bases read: TGTGCCTGGAGTTGGGGGGGGCAGGACACCCAGTAC.

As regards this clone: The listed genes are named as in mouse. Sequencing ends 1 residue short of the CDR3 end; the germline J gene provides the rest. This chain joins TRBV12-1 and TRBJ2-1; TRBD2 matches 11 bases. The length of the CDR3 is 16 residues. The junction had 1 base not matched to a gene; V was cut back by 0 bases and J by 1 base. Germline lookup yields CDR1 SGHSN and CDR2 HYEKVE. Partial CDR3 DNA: TGTGCCAGCTCTCTCCGGGACTGGGGGAACTATGCTGAGCAGTTC. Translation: CASSLRDWGNYAEQF. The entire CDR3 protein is CASSLRDWGNYAEQFF.

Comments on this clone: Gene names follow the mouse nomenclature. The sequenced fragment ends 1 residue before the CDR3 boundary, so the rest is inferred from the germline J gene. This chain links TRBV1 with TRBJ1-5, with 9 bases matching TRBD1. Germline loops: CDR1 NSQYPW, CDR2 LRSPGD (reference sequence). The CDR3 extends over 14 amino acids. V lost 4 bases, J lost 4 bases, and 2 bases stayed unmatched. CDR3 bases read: TGCACCTGCAGTGGGGGACAGGGAAACCAGGCTCCGCTT. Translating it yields CTCSGGQGNQAPL. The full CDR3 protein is CTCSGGQGNQAPLF.

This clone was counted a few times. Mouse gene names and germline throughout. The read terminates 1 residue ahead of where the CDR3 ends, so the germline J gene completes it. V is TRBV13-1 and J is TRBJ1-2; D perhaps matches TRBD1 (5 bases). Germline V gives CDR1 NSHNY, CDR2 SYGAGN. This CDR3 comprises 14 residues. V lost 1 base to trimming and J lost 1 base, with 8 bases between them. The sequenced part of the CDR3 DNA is TGTGCCAGCAGTGATAGACAGAGAAACTCCGACTACACC. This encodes CASSDRQRNSDYT. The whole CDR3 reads CASSDRQRNSDYTF.

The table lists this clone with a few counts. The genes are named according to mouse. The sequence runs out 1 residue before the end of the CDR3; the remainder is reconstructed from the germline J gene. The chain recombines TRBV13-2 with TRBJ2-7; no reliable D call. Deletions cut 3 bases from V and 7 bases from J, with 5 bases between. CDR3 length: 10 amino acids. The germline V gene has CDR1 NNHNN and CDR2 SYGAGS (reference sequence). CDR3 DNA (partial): TGTGCCAGCGGTGGACAAGAACAGTAC. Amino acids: CASGGQEQY. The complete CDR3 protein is CASGGQEQYF.

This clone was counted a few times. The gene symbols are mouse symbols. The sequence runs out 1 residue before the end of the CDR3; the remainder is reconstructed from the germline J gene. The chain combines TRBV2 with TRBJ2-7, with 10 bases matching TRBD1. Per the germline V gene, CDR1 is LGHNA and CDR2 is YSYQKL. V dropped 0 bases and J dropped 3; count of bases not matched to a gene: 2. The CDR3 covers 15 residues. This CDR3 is CASSQDGDRGYEQYF. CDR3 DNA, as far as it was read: TGTGCCAGCAGCCAAGATGGGGACAGGGGCTATGAACAGTAC.

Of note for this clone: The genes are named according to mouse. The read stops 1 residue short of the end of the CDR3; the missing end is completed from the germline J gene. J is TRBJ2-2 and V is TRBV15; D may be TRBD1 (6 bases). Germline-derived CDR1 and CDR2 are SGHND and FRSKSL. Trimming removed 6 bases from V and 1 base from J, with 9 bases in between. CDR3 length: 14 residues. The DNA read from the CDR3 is TGTGCCAGCAGGGGACATCTAAACACCGGGCAGCTCTAC. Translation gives CASRGHLNTGQLY. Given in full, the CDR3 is CASRGHLNTGQLYF.

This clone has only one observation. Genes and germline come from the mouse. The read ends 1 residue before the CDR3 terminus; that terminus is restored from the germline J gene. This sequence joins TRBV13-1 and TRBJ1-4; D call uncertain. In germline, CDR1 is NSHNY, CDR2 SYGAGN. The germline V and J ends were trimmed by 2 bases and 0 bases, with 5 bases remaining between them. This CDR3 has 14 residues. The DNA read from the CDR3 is TGTGCCAGCAGTGAGGCATTTTCCAACGAAAGATTATTT. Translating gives CASSEAFSNERLF. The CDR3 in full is CASSEAFSNERLFF. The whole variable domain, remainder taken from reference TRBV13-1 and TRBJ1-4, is EAAVTQSPRNKVTVTGGNVTLSCRQTNSHNYMYWYRQDTGHGLRLIHYSYGAGNLRIGDVPDGYKATRTTQEDFFLLLELASPSQTSLYFCASSEAFSNERLFFGHGTKLSVL.

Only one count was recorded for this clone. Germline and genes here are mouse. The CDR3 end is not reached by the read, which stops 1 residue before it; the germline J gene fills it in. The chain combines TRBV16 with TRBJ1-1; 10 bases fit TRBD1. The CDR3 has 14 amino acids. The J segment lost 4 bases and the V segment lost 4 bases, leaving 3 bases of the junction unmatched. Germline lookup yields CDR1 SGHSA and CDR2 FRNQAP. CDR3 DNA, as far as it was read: TGTGCAAGCAGCTCGACAGGGGGCGCCACAGAAGTCTTC. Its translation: CASSSTGGATEVF. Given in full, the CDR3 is CASSSTGGATEVFF. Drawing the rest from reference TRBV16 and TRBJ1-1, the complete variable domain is NAGVIQTPRHKVTGKGQEATLWCEPISGHSAVFWYRQTIVQGLEFLTYFRNQAPIDDSGMPKERFSAQMPNQSHSTLKIQSTQPQDSAVYLCASSSTGGATEVFFGKGTRLTVV.

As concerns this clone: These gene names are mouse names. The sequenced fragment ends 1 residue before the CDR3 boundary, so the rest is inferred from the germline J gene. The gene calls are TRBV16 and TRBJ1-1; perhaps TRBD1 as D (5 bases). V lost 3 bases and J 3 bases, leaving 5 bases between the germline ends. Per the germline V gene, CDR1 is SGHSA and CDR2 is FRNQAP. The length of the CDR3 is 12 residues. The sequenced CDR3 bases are TGTGCAAGCAGCTTCAGGGACACAGAAGTCTTC. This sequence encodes CASSFRDTEVF. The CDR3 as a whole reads CASSFRDTEVFF.